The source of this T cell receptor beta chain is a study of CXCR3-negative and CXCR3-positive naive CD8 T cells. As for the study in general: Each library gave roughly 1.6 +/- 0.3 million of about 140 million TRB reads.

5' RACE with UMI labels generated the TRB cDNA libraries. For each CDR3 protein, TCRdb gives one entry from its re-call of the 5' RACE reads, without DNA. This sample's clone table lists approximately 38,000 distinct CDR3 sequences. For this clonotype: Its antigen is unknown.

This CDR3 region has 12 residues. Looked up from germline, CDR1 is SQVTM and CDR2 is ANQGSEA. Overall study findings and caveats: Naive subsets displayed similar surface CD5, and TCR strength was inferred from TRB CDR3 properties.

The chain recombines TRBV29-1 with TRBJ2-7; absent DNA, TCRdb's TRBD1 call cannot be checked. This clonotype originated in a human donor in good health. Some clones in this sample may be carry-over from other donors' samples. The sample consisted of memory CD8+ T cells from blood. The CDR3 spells CSVGNRGYEQYF.